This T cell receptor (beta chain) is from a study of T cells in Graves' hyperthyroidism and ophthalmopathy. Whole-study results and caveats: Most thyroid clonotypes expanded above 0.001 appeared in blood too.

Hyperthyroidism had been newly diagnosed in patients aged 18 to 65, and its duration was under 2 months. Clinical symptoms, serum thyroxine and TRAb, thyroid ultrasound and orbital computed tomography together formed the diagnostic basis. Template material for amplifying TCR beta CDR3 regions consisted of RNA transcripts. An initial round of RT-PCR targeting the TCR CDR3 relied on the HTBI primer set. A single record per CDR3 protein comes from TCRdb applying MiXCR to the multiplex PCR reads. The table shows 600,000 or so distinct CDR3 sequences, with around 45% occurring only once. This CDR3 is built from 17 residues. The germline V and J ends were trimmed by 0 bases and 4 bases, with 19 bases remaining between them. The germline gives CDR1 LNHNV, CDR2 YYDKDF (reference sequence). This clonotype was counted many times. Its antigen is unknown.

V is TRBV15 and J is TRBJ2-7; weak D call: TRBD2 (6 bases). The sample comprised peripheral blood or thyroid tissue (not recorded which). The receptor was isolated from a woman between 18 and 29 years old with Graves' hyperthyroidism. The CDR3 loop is CATSRDFGSGIGYEQYF. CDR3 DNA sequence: TGTGCCACCAGCAGAGATTTCGGGAGCGGCATTGGATACGAGCAGTACTTC.